Below, 25 T cell receptor beta chains from the same sample are listed, as sequenced in a study of blood T cell repertoires in COVID-19. Profiling relied on immunoSEQ multiplex PCR, and the TCRdb table lists in-frame clones only, not all of them. The sample yields about 52,000 clones, around 81% seen once. Sequencing was done on a sample of peripheral blood. The receptors here all came from a woman at least 80 years old with COVID-19, enrolled during active disease.

This rearrangement joins TRBV5-4 to TRBJ1-2; D might be TRBD1 (6 bases). V dropped 6 bases and J dropped 4 bases, with 19 bases sitting between them. Germline assignment: CDR1 SGHNT and CDR2 YYREEE (reference sequence). This CDR3 has 15 amino acids. This CDR3 reads CASMGPIQGPYGYTF. CDR3 DNA: TGTGCCAGCATGGGTCCTATACAGGGTCCCTATGGCTACACCTTC.

The chain recombines TRBV28 with TRBJ1-2; D is ambiguous. The CDR3 is 13 amino acids. The germline gives CDR1 MDHEN, CDR2 SYDVKM. Trimming removed 5 bases at V and 5 bases at J, with 12 bases between. CDR3 region: CASSADGEYGYTF. CDR3 in DNA: TGTGCCAGCAGTGCAGACGGGGAGTATGGCTACACCTTC.

The rearrangement links TRBV28 to TRBJ1-1; D possibly corresponds to TRBD1 (5 bases). CDR1 is MDHEN, CDR2 SYDVKM, per germline. Trimming left V 5 bases short and J 3 bases short, with 16 bases between. The CDR3 has 15 amino acids. CDR3 bases: TGTGCCAGCAGTGGGTTCAGTTGGGGGGACACTGAAGCTTTCTTT. Protein: CASSGFSWGDTEAFF.

This sequence joins TRBV6-5 and TRBJ2-1; possible D gene TRBD1, 6 bases. The CDR3 totals 14 residues. Germline values: CDR1 MNHEY, CDR2 SVGAGI. V was pared by 5 bases and J by 4 bases, with 12 bases between. CDR3: CASSSSGQYNEQFF. The CDR3 DNA reads as TGTGCCAGCAGTAGCTCGGGACAATACAATGAGCAGTTCTTC.

The gene calls are TRBV6-5 and TRBJ2-1; 7 positions match TRBD1. The V gene end was trimmed by 6 bases and the J gene end by 1 base; junction bases not matched to a gene: 6. Per the germline V gene, CDR1 is MNHEY and CDR2 is SVGAGI. This CDR3 is 15 amino acids long. As DNA, the CDR3 is TGTGCCAGCAGAACCCGGGACAGATCCTACAATGAGCAGTTCTTC. Its protein product is CASRTRDRSYNEQFF.

The chain employs TRBV25-1 and TRBJ2-4; D unclear. V was cut by 6 bases and J by 1 base, with 16 bases left in between. Germline values: CDR1 MGHDK, CDR2 SYGVNS. The CDR3 has 16 residues. Written as DNA, the CDR3 is TGTGCCAGCAGCCCCACTCCCGCCAATGCCAAAAACATTCAGTACTTC. Translation: CASSPTPANAKNIQYF.

This clone was detected only a few times. This chain links TRBV28 with TRBJ2-7; the D gene is possibly TRBD1 (6 bases). Germline V gene lookup returns CDR1 MDHEN and CDR2 SYDVKM. The CDR3 contains 15 residues. V was shortened by 7 bases and J by 4 bases, with 20 bases between the two germline ends. CDR3 sequence: CASTLGDTGGYEQYF. CDR3 nucleotide sequence: TGTGCCAGCACCCTAGGGGACACCGGTGGGTACGAGCAGTACTTC.

The gene calls are TRBV7-2 and TRBJ1-5, with TRBD1 as a possible D gene (6 bases). This CDR3 has 16 residues. The germline CDR1 and CDR2 sequences are SGHTA and FQGNSA. V gave up 6 bases and J gave up 7 bases, with 22 bases separating them. The CDR3 region has the DNA TGTGCCAGCAGTAAAGGGGGATCTAGTTCTGTCCAGCCCCAGCATTTT. Amino acids: CASSKGGSSSVQPQHF.

V and J are TRBV5-1 and TRBJ1-1; tentative D call: TRBD1 (6 bases). This CDR3 has 14 amino acids. V gave up 3 bases and J gave up 0 bases, with 9 bases separating them. Germline CDR1 is SGHRS and CDR2 is YFSETQ. The CDR3: CASSSQGLNTEAFF. Here the CDR3 DNA reads TGCGCCAGCAGCTCACAGGGACTGAACACTGAAGCTTTCTTT.

The V and J genes are TRBV5-1 and TRBJ1-1; possibly TRBD1 for D (5 bases). Germline lookup yields CDR1 SGHRS and CDR2 YFSETQ. V shed 3 bases and J shed 1 base, with 10 bases lying between them. The CDR3 loop spans 14 amino acids. CDR3 amino acids: CASSWKDTNTEAFF. The DNA of the CDR3 is TGCGCCAGCAGCTGGAAGGACACGAACACTGAAGCTTTCTTT.

This chain links TRBV28 with TRBJ1-5; 7 positions agree with TRBD1. Germline loops: CDR1 MDHEN, CDR2 SYDVKM. The trim removed 4 bases at V and 3 bases at J, leaving 3 bases unmatched. CDR3 length: 14 residues. This CDR3 reads CASSSTGTNQPQHF. The CDR3 bases are TGTGCCAGCAGTTCGACAGGGACCAATCAGCCCCAGCATTTT.

The chain employs TRBV14 and TRBJ1-6; the match to TRBD1 covers 8 bases. With 5 bases clipped from V and 7 bases from J, the junction kept 4 bases outside the gene matches. The CDR3 sequence is 14 residues long. Looked up from germline, CDR1 is SGHDN and CDR2 is FVKESK. DNA for the CDR3: TGTGCCAGCAGCAGACAGGGGTTCAATTCACCCCTCCACTTT. Translating gives CASSRQGFNSPLHF.

This clone was counted a few times. The chain couples TRBV6-5 to TRBJ1-1; perhaps TRBD1 as D (5 bases). Trimming pared 0 bases from V and 4 bases from J, leaving 12 bases between. Germline loops: CDR1 MNHEY, CDR2 SVGAGI. CDR3 size: 15 residues. For the CDR3, the DNA is TGTGCCAGCAGTTACTCGTACAGGCGTAGCACTGAAGCTTTCTTT. This codes for CASSYSYRRSTEAFF.

The rearrangement joins TRBV6-1 to TRBJ2-3, with 9 bases lining up with TRBD1. J gave up 1 base and V 3 bases, and 8 bases lay outside the gene matches. This CDR3 has 17 amino acids. The germline CDR1 and CDR2 sequences are MNHNS and SASEGT. The CDR3 loop reads CASSDPGQGWGTDTQYF. CDR3 bases: TGTGCCAGCAGTGATCCGGGACAGGGATGGGGCACAGATACGCAGTATTTT.

The CDR3 DNA reads as TGTGCCAGTAGCAACAGGGGATTGGGCAATGAGCAGTTCTTC. Translated, it gives CASSNRGLGNEQFF. This chain links TRBV19 with TRBJ2-1, with 7 nucleotides matching TRBD1. V was pared by 6 bases and J by 6 bases, with 8 bases of the junction left unmatched. The CDR3 totals 14 residues. Germline V CDR1 and CDR2: LNHDA, SQIVND (reference sequence).

This clone was recorded only once. The chain links TRBV4-2 to TRBJ2-2; TRBD1 aligns across 8 bases. This CDR3 is 14 amino acids long. Per germline, CDR1 LGHNA and CDR2 YNFKEQ. V lost 2 bases and J lost 7; bases outside the gene matches: 3. The CDR3 protein is CASSQLGTGGELFF. The CDR3 DNA is TGTGCCAGCAGCCAACTCGGGACAGGCGGGGAGCTGTTTTTT.

The chain couples TRBV18 to TRBJ1-1, with D possibly TRBD1 on 5 matching bases. CDR3 size: 14 residues. V was shortened by 2 bases and J by 2 bases, with 9 bases between the two germline ends. The germline V gene encodes CDR1 KGHSH and CDR2 LQKENI. The CDR3 loop reads CASSPSGGNTEAFF. The CDR3 nucleotides are TGTGCCAGCTCACCATCCGGGGGAAACACTGAAGCTTTCTTT. The full variable domain, in which reference TRBV18 and TRBJ1-1 provide the parts outside the CDR3, is NAGVMQNPRHLVRRRGQEARLRCSPMKGHSHVYWYRQLPEEGLKFMVYLQKENIIDESGMPKERFSAEFPKEGPSILRIQQVVRGDSAAYFCASSPSGGNTEAFFGQGTRLTVV.

The DNA for the CDR3 is TGCAGCGTTGATATGGGGGCGACTGGGGCCAACGTCCTGACTTTC. This codes for CSVDMGATGANVLTF. The chain is built from TRBV29-1 and TRBJ2-6, with D possibly being TRBD1 (6 bases). Germline lookup yields CDR1 SQVTM and CDR2 ANQGSEA. V lost 3 bases and J 2 bases, leaving 11 bases between the germline ends. The CDR3 runs to 15 residues.

The chain combines TRBV7-9 with TRBJ2-1; the D gene is possibly TRBD1 (6 bases). The CDR3 totals 16 residues. Deletions cut 4 bases from V and 1 base from J, with 14 bases between. The germline V gene encodes CDR1 SEHNR and CDR2 FQNEAQ (reference sequence). CDR3 in amino acids: CASSSLNRASYNEQFF. The CDR3 nucleotides read TGTGCCAGCAGCTCCCTCAACAGGGCATCCTACAATGAGCAGTTCTTC.

The chain couples TRBV6-5 to TRBJ1-6; D perhaps matches TRBD1 (5 bases). Germline V gene lookup returns CDR1 MNHEY and CDR2 SVGAGI. The CDR3 length is 15 residues. V dropped 5 bases and J dropped 7 bases, with 15 bases sitting between them. Written as DNA, the CDR3 is TGTGCCAGCAGTCCCCAGGGCGGCCTGAATTCACCCCTCCACTTT. Encoded protein: CASSPQGGLNSPLHF.

The chain is built from TRBV11-2 and TRBJ1-5, with D maybe TRBD1 (6 bases). Germline V lookup: CDR1 SGHAT, CDR2 FQNNGV. Between the trimmed V and J ends, which lost 5 bases and 0 bases, there was a span of 17 bases. This CDR3 region has 17 residues. The chain's CDR3 is CASSPGQGPYSNQPQHF. CDR3 in DNA: TGTGCCAGCAGCCCGGGACAAGGGCCATATAGCAATCAGCCCCAGCATTTT.

As to this clone: An end of the junction differs from the germline gene, which may be a read error. The gene calls are TRBV11-2 and TRBJ2-1, with 8 bases that match TRBD2. In germline, CDR1 is SGHAT, CDR2 FQNNGV. The CDR3 contains 15 residues. This CDR3 is CASSLDHTSGNEQFF. The DNA of the CDR3 is TGTGCCAGCAGCCTAGATCACACTAGCGGCAATGAGCAGTTCTTC. Full variable domain (missing parts from reference TRBV11-2 and TRBJ2-1): EAGVAQSPRYKIIEKRQSVAFWCNPISGHATLYWYQQILGQGPKLLIQFQNNGVVDDSQLPKDRFSAERLKGVDSTLKIQPAKLEDSAVYLCASSLDHTSGNEQFFGPGTRLTVL.

The rearrangement joins TRBV5-4 to TRBJ2-7; 11 nucleotides line up with TRBD2. The V gene's germline CDR1 is SGHNT and CDR2 YYREEE (reference sequence). The CDR3 length is 16 residues. J gave up 3 bases and V 3 bases, and 8 bases lay outside the gene matches. The CDR3 sequence is CASSSGTSGGLYEQYF. For the CDR3, the DNA is TGTGCCAGCAGCTCCGGGACTAGCGGAGGCCTCTACGAGCAGTACTTC.

The V call is TRBV3-1 (or the pseudogene TRBV3-2), the J call TRBJ2-7; 7 bases align to TRBD2. CDR1 is LGHDT, CDR2 YNNKEL, per germline (reference sequence). The V gene end was trimmed by 3 bases and the J gene end by 6 bases; junction bases not matched to a gene: 14. This CDR3 is 16 amino acids long. Here the CDR3 reads CASSQSGTQGWSEQYF. The CDR3, as DNA: TGTGCCAGCAGCCAGAGCGGGACTCAGGGCTGGAGCGAGCAGTACTTC.

The rearrangement links TRBV4-1 to TRBJ2-1; D call uncertain. This CDR3 has 14 residues. V was cut by 5 bases and J by 3 bases, with 11 bases left in between. Germline V gene lookup returns CDR1 MGHRA and CDR2 YSYEKL. The CDR3 DNA is TGCGCCAGCAGCGCGCAACTGAGCTACAATGAGCAGTTCTTC. This translates into CASSAQLSYNEQFF.